This T cell receptor beta chain was sequenced during a study of T cells in localized non-small cell lung cancer. Findings and caveats of the study: Elevated blood T cell density was associated with longer overall survival. When the top 100 tumor clones were examined, a median about 60 of them also appeared in the adjacent lung, which was paired and uninvolved. Clonality peaked in uninvolved adjacent lung rather than tumor.

In regard to this clone: The antigen is unknown.

Germline-derived CDR1 and CDR2 are LNHDA and SQIVND (reference sequence). V was clipped by 3 bases and J by 2 bases; unmatched bases: 2. CDR3 length: 15 residues. Clones were sequenced by immunoSEQ multiplex PCR, and TCRdb holds only the in-frame ones, with some missing. The sample lists around 26,000 clones; about 90% were seen once. This sequence was found in a woman aged 35-70 years with stage I lung adenocarcinoma. The V call is TRBV19, the J call TRBJ2-3, with 10 bases that match TRBD2. Sequencing was performed on peripheral blood, taken before any cancer treatment. The CDR3 DNA sequence: TGTGCCAGTAGTATTGGACTAGCGGTCACAGATACGCAGTATTTT. Its translation is CASSIGLAVTDTQYF.